Listed here are 2 T cell receptor beta chains from one sample, sequenced in a study of T cells in Graves' hyperthyroidism and ophthalmopathy. RNA transcripts yielded amplified TCR beta CDR3 regions. The primer set for the first-round RT-PCR of the TCR CDR3 was HTBI. TCRdb passed the multiplex PCR reads through MiXCR, listing each CDR3 protein once. The data hold fewer than 750,000 distinct CDR3 sequences, with approximately 44% observed a single time. Sample: peripheral blood or thyroid tissue (not recorded which). The receptors here all came from a woman younger than 30 with Graves' hyperthyroidism.

This clonotype has more than one count but fewer than ten. The chain joins TRBV29-1 to TRBJ2-7; no firm D call. Germline V gives CDR1 SQVTM, CDR2 ANQGSEA. The CDR3 consists of 10 residues. Trimming removed 7 bases at V and 1 base at J, with 5 bases between. CDR3 sequence reads: CSGRSYEQYF. As DNA, the CDR3 is TGCAGCGGGAGATCCTACGAGCAGTACTTC.

This clonotype was picked up many times. The chain recombines TRBV20-1 with TRBJ2-7; no clear D gene. The length of the CDR3 is 11 residues. V lost 3 bases and J lost 6, with 9 bases in between. Per germline, CDR1 DFQATT and CDR2 SNEGSKA (reference sequence). The CDR3 region is CSARIGFEQYF. The CDR3 nucleotides read TGCAGTGCTAGGATCGGTTTCGAGCAGTACTTC.